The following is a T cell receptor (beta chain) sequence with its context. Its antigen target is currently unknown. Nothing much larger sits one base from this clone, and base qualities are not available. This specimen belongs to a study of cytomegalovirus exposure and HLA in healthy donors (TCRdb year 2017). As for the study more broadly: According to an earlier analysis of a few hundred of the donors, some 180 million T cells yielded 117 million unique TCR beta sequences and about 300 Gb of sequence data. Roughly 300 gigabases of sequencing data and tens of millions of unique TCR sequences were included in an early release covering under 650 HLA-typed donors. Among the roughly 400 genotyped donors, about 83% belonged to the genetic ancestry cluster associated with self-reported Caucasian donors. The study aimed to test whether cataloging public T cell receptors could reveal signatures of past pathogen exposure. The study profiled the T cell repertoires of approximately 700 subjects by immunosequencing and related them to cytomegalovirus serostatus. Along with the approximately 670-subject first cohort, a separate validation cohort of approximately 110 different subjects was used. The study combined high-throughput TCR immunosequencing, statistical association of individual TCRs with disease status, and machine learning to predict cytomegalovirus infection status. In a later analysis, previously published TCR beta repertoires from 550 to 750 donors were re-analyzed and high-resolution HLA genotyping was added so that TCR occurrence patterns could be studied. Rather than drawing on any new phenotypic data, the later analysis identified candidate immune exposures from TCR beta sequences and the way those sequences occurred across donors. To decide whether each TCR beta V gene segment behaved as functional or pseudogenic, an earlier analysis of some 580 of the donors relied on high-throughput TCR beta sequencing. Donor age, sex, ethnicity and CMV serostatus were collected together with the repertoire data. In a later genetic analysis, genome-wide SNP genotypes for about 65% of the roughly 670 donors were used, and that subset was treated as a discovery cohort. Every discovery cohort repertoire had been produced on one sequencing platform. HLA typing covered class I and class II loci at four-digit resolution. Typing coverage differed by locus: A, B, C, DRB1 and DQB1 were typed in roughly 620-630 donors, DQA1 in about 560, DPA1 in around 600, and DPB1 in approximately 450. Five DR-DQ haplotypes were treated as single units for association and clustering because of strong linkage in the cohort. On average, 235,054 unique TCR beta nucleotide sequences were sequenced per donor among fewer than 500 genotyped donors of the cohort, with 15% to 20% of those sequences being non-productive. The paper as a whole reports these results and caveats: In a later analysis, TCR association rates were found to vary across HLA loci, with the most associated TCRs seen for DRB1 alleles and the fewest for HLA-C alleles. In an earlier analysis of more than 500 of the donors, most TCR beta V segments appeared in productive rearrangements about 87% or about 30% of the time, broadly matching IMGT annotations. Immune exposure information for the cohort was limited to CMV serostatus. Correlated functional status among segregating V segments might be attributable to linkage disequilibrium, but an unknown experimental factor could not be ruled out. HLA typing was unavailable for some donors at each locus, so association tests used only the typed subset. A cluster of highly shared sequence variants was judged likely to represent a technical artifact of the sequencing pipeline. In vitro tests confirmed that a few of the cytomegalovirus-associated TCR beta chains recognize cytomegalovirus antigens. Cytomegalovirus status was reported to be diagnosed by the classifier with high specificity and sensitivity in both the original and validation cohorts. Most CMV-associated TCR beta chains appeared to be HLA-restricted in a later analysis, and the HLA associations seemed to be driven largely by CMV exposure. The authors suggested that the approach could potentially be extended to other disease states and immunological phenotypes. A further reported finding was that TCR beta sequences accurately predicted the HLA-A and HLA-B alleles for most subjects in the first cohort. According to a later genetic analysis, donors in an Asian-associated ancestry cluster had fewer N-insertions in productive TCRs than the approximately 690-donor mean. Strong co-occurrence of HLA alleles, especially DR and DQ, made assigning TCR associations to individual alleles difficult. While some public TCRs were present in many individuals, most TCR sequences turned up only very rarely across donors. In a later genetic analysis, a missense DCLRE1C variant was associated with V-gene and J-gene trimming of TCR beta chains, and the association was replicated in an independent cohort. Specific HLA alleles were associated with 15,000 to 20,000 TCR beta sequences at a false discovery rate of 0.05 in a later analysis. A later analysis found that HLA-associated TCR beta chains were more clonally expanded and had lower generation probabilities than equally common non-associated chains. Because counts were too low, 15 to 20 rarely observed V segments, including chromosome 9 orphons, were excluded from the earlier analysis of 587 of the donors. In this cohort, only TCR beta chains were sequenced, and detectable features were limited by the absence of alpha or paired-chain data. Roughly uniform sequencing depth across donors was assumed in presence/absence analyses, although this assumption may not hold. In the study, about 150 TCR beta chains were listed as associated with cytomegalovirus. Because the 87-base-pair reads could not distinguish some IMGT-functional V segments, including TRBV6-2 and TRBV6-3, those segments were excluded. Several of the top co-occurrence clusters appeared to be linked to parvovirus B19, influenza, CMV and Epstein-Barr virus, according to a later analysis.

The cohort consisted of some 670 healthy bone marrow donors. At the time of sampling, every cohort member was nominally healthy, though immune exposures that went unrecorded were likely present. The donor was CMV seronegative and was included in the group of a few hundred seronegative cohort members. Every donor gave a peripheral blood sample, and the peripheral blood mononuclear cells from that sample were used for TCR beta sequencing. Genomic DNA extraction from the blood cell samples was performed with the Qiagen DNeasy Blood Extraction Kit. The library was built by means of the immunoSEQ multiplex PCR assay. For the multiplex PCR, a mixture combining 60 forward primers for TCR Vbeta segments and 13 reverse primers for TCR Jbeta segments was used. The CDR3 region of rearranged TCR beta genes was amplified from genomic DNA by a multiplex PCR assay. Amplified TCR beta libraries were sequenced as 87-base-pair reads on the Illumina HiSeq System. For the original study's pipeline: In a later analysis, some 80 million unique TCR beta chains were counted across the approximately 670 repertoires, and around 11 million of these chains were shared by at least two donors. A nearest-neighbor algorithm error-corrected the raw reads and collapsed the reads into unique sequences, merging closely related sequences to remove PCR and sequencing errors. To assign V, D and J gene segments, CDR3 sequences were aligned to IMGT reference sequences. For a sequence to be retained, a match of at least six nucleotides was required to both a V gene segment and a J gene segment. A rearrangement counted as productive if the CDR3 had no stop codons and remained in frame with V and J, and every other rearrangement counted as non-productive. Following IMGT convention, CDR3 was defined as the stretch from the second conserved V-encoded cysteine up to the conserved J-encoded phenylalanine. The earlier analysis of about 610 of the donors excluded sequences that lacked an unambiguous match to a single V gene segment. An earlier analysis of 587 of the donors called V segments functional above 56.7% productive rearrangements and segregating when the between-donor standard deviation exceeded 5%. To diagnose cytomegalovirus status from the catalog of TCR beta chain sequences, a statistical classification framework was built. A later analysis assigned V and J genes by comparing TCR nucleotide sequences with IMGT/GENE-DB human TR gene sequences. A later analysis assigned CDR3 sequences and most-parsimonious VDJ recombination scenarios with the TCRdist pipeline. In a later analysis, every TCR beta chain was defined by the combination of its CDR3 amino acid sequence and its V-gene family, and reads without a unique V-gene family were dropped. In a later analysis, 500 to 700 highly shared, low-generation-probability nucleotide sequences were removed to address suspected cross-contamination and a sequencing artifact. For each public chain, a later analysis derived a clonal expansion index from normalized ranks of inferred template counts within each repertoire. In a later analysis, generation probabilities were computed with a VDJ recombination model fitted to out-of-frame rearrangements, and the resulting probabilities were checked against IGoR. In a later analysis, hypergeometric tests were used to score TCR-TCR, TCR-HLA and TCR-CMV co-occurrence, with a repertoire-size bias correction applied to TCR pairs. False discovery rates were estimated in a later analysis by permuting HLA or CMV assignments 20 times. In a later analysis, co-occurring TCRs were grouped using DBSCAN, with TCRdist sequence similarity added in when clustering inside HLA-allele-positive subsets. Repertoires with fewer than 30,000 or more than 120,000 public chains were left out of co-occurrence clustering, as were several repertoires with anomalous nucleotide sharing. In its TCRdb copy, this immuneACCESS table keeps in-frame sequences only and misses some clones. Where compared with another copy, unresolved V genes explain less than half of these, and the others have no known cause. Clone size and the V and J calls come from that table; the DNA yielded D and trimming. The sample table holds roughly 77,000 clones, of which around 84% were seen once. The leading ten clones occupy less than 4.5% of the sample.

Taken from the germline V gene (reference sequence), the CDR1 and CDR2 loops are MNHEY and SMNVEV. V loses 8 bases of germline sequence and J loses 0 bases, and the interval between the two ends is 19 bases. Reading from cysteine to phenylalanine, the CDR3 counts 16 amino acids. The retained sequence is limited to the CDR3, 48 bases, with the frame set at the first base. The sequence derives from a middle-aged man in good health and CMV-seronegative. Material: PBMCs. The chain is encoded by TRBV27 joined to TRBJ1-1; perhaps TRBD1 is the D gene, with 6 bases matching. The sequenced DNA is TGTGCCAGCGGAAATCTACAGGGTTTTTTGAACACTGAAGCTTTCTTT. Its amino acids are CASGNLQGFLNTEAFF.